This TCR beta chain was observed in a study of OX40 agonist ivuxolimab in advanced cancers. As for the study in general: Prior therapy, whether anti-PD-1, anti-PD-L1 or anti-CTLA-4, was allowed, and under 50% had some. Partial responses were achieved by three patients, of whom one had hepatocellular carcinoma and two had cutaneous melanoma.

The germline gives CDR1 SQVTM, CDR2 ANQGSEA. This CDR3 has 15 amino acids. With V trimmed by 5 bases and J by 2 bases, 7 bases remained unmatched. Clones were read by immunoSEQ multiplex PCR, and TCRdb kept only the in-frame ones, dropping some. The sample contains 65,000 to 95,000 clones, 85% to 90% of which appear only once. Overall study results and limits: The authors did not determine the antigen specificity of the expanded peripheral T cells. In CD8+ T cells, expanded clones were on average more numerous than in CD4+.

Of note for this clone: Its antigen is still unknown.

The sample here was CD4+ or CD8+ T cells sorted from blood, taken in a trial of the OX40 agonist ivuxolimab. V is TRBV29-1 and J is TRBJ1-5; TRBD1 agrees at 9 bases. The receptor was isolated from an adult with an advanced solid tumor such as melanoma, head and neck, liver or kidney cancer. CDR3 DNA sequence: TGCAGCGTTACCGACAGGGGGAAAGGCAATCAGCCCCAGCATTTT. The encoded protein is CSVTDRGKGNQPQHF.